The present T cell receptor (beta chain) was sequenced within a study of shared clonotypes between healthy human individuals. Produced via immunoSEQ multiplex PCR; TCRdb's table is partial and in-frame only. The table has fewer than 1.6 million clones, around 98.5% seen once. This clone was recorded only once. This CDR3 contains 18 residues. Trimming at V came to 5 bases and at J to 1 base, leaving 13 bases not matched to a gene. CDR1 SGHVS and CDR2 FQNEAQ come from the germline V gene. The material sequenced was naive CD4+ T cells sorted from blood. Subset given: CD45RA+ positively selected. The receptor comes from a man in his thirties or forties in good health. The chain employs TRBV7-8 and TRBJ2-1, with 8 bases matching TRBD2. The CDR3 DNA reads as TGTGCCAGCAGCGTTCGGACTAGCCCAATGGGGTCCTACAATGAGCAGTTCTTC. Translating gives CASSVRTSPMGSYNEQFF.